The present T cell receptor (beta chain) was sequenced within a study of tumor-infiltrating lymphocytes in primary liver carcinoma. Study details: The cohort included men and women aged 30 to 69 years. The yield of productive TCRbeta reads per sample was roughly 3.65 to 8 million and was similar across tissue types. General observations from the study: Relative to blood, tumors carried a significantly larger fraction of the repertoire in their top 250 clones (p = 0.039).

RNA was extracted from whole blood without cell sorting, alongside germline DNA. In its sample, this clonotype was seen once. Its antigen is still unknown. A much bigger clone sits one base away, suggesting this may be a read error. The CDR3 runs 11 residues. Germline loops: CDR1 SGHAT, CDR2 FQNNGV. Production of TCR beta cDNA used approximately 0.55 ug total RNA together with a constant-region primer. Three-round nested multiplex PCR performed with slightly modified ARM-PCR produced the TCR beta libraries. Two initial PCR rounds of around 10 cycles each paired TRBV1-TRBV30 forward primers with a C-beta reverse primer. MiXCR was run by TCRdb on the multiplex PCR reads, yielding one entry per CDR3 protein. The table records about 180,000 distinct CDR3 sequences, 60% of them present only once.

This receptor was obtained from a man between 35 and 55 years old with primary liver carcinoma and hepatitis B virus infection. Material for sequencing was peripheral blood. V is TRBV11-2 and J is TRBJ2-1, with D perhaps assigned TRBD1 or TRBD2 (6 bases each). In DNA, the CDR3 is TGTGCGTCGGGGGCCTACAATGTGCAGTTCTTC. This codes for CASGAYNVQFF.